This T cell receptor beta chain was recovered during a study of blood T cell repertoires in COVID-19. Whole-study context: Samples came from the United States, Italy and Spain, spanning acute and convalescent COVID-19. PBMCs, B-cell-depleted T cells, or T cells provided the cDNA or gDNA that made up the material.

The trim removed 0 bases at V and 3 bases at J, leaving 4 bases unmatched. The CDR3 has 15 amino acids. The germline CDR1 and CDR2 sequences are SGHRS and YFSETQ. As to this clone: Distinct nucleotide sequences in the sample also encode this CDR3.

Methods used by the authors: Reference gene primer amplification gave nucleated cell count estimates. The assay was immunoSEQ multiplex PCR, and TCRdb's table has in-frame clones only and misses some. Clone size and V and J calls were adopted from that table, with D and trimming inferred from the DNA. The data hold 180,000 or so clones, with around 82% observed a single time. The specimen was peripheral blood. The clonotype originates from a human donor with acute or convalescent COVID-19. The donor label of this sample is uncertain. This chain links TRBV5-1 with TRBJ1-2; 8 bases align to TRBD1. The CDR3 nucleotides are TGCGCCAGCAGCTTGGGTCAGGGGGCCCACTATGGCTACACCTTC. Translated, it gives CASSLGQGAHYGYTF.